This T cell receptor (beta chain) was identified during a study of T cell responses to AZD1222 COVID-19 vaccine listed by TCRdb under 2021. About the full investigation: AZD1222 recipients given second doses at about 4 weeks or at about 12 weeks were pooled, since spike-specific TCR depth and breadth were not found to differ between the two schedules. A total of under 250 trial participants underwent TCR sequencing, of whom 200 to 220 had received two doses of AZD1222 and around 25 had received two doses of the MenACWY control vaccine. Trial participants were enrolled into age subgroups of 18-55, 56-69 and 70-plus years, which contained about 150, 27 and 61 TCR-sequenced participants, respectively. The investigation overall reported the following: Participants were mostly white British and included more females than males, and it was suggested by the authors that clonal diversity may have been underestimated. After two AZD1222 doses, spike-specific TCR breadth and depth were significantly higher than at day 0 and than in MenACWY recipients. Because no samples from the day 14 peak response were available, repertoires could be characterized only after the peak T cell response. The whole spike protein was spanned by vaccine-associated CD4 TCRs, and dominant responses were seen in regions 160-218 and 743-854. Conclusions about previously exposed vaccinees are limited, since just six or seven AZD1222 recipients were seropositive for SARS-CoV-2 at baseline. Epitopes outside the regions mutated in the B.1.351 and B.1.1.7 variants were reportedly recognized by nearly half of the unique spike-specific TCRs. The 56-69-year group was small, and its depth increase did not reach significance, likely because of low power.

The CDR3 regions of human TCRbeta chains were analyzed by immunosequencing. The authors' pipeline ran thus. TCRs in the repertoires were matched against a reference library of SARS-CoV-2-specific TCRs that had been generated with the MIRA antigen-specificity platform. Breadth meant the fraction of unique TCRs that were SARS-CoV-2-associated, whereas depth meant the fraction of total T cells that were SARS-CoV-2-associated. Using the MIRA data, each spike-specific TCR was assigned both to the spike region to which the TCR was reactive and to a CD4 or CD8 class. Log10-transformed breadth and depth values were compared by one-way ANOVA with Sidak's multiple comparisons tests. In TCRdb, the immuneACCESS table is reduced to in-frame sequences with V and J assigned. These tables do not hold every clone; where another copy was compared, an unresolved V gene accounts for under half, and the others remain unexplained. V and J calls plus clone size are reproduced from that table; the DNA served to infer D and trimming. The table for this sample lists 55,000 to 65,000 clones; roughly 85% of them were counted only once. Approximately 18% of the sample comes from the top ten.

Points on this clone: The antigen this receptor binds is unknown. Qualities for individual bases were not recorded, and no much larger clone is one base off.

Reading the label with the study, this specimen's time point is: baseline before first vaccination. Vaccinee samples were obtained from the UK trials COV001 and COV002, which included a single-blind randomized controlled phase 2/3 trial of AZD1222 (ChAdOx1 nCoV-19) in healthy adults. For TCRbeta chain sequencing, PBMC samples from trial participants were taken at day 0 and at day 28 after the second dose. The starting material was peripheral blood, obtained on day 0 of AZD1222 vaccination. The origin of this receptor is an adult in good health.

The CDR3 has the sequence CASSNKNGYNEQFF. The nucleotide sequence is given as TGTGCCAGCAGTAACAAAAATGGCTACAATGAGCAGTTCTTC. Recombination connected TRBV2 to TRBJ2-1, with no D gene named confidently. V drops 5 bases and J drops 3 bases, leaving 11 bases in between. In the germline V gene, CDR1 corresponds to SNHLY and CDR2 to FYNNEI. The CDR3 has 14 amino acids, counting the end cysteine and phenylalanine. This entry keeps only the CDR3 DNA: 42 bases, framed from base 1.